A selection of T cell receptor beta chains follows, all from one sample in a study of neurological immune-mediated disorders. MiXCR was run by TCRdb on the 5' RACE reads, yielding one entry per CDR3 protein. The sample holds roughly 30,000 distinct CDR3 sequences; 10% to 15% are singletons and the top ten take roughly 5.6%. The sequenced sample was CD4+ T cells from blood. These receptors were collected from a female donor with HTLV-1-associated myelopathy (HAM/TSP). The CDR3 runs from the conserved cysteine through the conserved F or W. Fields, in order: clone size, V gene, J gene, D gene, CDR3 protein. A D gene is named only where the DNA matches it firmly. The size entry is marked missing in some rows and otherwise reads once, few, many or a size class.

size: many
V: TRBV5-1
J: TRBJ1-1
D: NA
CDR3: CASSLVSDAQAFF

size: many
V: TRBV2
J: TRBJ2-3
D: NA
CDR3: CASSEVPGDTQYF

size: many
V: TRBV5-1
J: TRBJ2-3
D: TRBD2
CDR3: CASSFTSGNTDTQYF

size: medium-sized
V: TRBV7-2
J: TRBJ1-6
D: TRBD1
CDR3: CASSLRTGSNSPLHF

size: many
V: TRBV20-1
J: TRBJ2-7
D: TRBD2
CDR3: CSARNPGLADYEQYF

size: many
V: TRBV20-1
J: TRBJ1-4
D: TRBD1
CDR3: CSARETGGRAEKLFF

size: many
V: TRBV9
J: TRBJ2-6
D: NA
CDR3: CASRTSGANVLTF

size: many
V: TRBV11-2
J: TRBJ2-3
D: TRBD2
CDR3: CASSPHAGGQDTQYF

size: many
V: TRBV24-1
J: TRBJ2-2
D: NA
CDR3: CATGQGGLAALGELFF

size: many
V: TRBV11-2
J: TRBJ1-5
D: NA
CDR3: CASSSGHLGGNQPQHF

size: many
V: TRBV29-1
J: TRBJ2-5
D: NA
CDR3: CSVTSPSQTQYF

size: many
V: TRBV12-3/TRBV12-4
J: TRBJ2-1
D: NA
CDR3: CASGPRVPYNEQFF

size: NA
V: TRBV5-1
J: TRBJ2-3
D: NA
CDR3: CASSLVTGPTDTQYF

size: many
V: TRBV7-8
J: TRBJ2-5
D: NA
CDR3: CASSFPPRQGQGYQETQYF